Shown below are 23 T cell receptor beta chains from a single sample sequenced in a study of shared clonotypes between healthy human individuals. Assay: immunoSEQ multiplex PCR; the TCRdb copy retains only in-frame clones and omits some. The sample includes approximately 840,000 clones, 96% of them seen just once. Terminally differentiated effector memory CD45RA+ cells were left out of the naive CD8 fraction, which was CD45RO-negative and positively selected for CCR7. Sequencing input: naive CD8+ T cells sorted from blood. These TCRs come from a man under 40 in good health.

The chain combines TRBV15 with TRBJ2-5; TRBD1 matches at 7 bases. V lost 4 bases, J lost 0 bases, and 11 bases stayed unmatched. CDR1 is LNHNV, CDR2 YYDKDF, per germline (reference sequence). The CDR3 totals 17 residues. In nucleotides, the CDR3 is TGTGCCACCAGCATGCCTTGGACAGGTCCGTACCAAGAGACCCAGTACTTC. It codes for CATSMPWTGPYQETQYF.

Here the CDR3 DNA reads TGTGCCAGCAGCGCCGAGGGGGGACTGTTGTACTTC. Amino acids: CASSAEGGLLYF. This chain links TRBV9 with TRBJ2-7, with D perhaps TRBD1 or TRBD2 (6 bases each). The CDR3 runs 12 residues. Germline V gene data show CDR1 as SGDLS and CDR2 as YYNGEE. V was cut by 3 bases and J by 12 bases, with 16 bases left in between.

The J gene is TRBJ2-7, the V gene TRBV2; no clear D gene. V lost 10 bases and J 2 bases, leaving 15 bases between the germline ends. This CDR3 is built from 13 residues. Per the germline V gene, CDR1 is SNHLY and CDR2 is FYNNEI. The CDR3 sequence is CATLERRTYEQYF. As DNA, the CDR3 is TGTGCCACCTTAGAGAGACGGACCTACGAGCAGTACTTC. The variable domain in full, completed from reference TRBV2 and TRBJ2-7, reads EPEVTQTPSHQVTQMGQEVILRCVPISNHLYFYWYRQILGQKVEFLVSFYNNEISEKSEIFDDQFSVERPDGSNFTLKIRSTKLEDSAMYFCATLERRTYEQYFGPGTRLTVT.

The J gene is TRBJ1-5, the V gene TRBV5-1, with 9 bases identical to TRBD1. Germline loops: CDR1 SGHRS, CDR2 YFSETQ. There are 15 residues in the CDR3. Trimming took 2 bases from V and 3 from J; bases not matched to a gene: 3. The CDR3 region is CASSLGTGPNQPQHF. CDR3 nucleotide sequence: TGCGCCAGCAGCTTAGGGACAGGGCCCAATCAGCCCCAGCATTTT.

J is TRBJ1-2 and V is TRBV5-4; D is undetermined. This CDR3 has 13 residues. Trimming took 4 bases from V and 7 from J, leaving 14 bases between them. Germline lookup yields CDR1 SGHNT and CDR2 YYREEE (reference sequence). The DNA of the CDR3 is TGTGCCAGCAGCGTTGGGAGTTTAGGTGGCTACACCTTC. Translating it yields CASSVGSLGGYTF.

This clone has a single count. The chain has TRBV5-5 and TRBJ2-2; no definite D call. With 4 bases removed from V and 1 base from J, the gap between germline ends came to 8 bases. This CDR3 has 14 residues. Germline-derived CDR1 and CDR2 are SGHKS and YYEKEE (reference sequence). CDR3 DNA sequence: TGTGCCAGCAGCGAGGACGGGAACACCGGGGAGCTGTTTTTT. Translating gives CASSEDGNTGELFF.

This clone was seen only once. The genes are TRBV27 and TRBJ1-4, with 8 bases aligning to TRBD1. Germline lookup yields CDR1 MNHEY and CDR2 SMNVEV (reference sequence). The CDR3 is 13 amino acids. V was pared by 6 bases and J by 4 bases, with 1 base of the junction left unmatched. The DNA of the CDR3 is TGTGCCAGCAGGGACAGGGATAATGAAAAACTGTTTTTT. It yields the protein CASRDRDNEKLFF.

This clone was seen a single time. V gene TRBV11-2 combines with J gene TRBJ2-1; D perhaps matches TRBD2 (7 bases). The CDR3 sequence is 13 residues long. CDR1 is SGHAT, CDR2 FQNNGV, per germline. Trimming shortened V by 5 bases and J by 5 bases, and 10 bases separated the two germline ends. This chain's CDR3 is CASSGGADNEQFF. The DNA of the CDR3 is TGTGCCAGCAGCGGGGGGGCCGACAATGAGCAGTTCTTC.

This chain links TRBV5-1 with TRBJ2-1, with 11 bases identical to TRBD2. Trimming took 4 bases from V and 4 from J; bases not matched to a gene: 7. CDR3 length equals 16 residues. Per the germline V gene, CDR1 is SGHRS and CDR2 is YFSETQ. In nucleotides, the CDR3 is TGCGCCAGCAGCGAAATAGCGGGAGGGCTGTACAATGAGCAGTTCTTC. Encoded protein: CASSEIAGGLYNEQFF.

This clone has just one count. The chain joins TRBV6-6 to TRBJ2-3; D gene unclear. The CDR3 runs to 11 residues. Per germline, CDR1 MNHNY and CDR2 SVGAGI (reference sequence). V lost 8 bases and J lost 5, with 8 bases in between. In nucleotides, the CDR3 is TGTGCCAGCGGCCCCCAAGATACGCAGTATTTT. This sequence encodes CASGPQDTQYF.

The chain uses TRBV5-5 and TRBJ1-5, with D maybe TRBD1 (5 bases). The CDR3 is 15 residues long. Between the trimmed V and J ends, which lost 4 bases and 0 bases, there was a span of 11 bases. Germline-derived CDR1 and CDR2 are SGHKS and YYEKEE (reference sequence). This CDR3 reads CASSGDGRSNQPQHF. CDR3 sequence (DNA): TGTGCCAGCAGCGGGGACGGACGTAGCAATCAGCCCCAGCATTTT.

CDR3 in DNA: TGTGCTAGTGGTTTGGTCGACGGGATGGCCCCCTACAATGAGCAGTTCTTC. Translation gives CASGLVDGMAPYNEQFF. J is TRBJ2-1 and V is TRBV12-5; a weak D match, TRBD2 (5 bases). Germline CDR1 LGHNT, CDR2 FRNRAP. The ends were cut back, 0 bases at V and 2 bases at J, with 14 bases in the middle. The CDR3 sequence is 17 residues long.

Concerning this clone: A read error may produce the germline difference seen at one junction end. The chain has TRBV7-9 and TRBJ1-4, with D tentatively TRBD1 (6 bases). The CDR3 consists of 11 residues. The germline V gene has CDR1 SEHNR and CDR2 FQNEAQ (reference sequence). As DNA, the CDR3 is TGTGCCAGCAGCTTAGCGAACGACAGGACTTTT. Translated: CASSLANDRTF.

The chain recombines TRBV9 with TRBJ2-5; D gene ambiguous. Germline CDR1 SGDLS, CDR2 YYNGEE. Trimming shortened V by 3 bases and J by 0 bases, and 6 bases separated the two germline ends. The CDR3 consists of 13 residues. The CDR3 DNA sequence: TGTGCCAGCAGCGGAAAGTACCAAGAGACCCAGTACTTC. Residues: CASSGKYQETQYF.

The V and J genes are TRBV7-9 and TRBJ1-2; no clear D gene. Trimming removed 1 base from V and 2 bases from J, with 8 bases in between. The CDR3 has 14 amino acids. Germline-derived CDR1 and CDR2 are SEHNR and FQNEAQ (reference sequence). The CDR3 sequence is CASSLEGRNYGYTF. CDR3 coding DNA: TGTGCCAGCAGCTTAGAGGGCCGAAACTATGGCTACACCTTC.

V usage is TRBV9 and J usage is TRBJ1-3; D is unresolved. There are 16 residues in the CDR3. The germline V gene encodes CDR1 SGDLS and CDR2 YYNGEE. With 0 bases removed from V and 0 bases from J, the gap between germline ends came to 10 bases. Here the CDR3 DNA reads TGTGCCAGCAGCGTAGGGGTCGTTGGCTCTGGAAACACCATATATTTT. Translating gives CASSVGVVGSGNTIYF. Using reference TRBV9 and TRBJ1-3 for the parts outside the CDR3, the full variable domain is DSGVTQTPKHLITATGQRVTLRCSPRSGDLSVYWYQQSLDQGLQFLIQYYNGEERAKGNILERFSAQQFPDLHSELNLSSLELGDSALYFCASSVGVVGSGNTIYFGEGSWLTVV.

The CDR3 DNA reads TGTGCCAGCAGTTACTCGGGAGAAGTTCTTGAAGCTTTCTTT. Translating it yields CASSYSGEVLEAFF. The genes are TRBV6-5 and TRBJ1-1; D is ambiguous. Germline loops: CDR1 MNHEY, CDR2 SVGAGI. The CDR3 contains 14 residues. Trimming stripped 0 bases from V and 7 bases from J, with 12 bases between.

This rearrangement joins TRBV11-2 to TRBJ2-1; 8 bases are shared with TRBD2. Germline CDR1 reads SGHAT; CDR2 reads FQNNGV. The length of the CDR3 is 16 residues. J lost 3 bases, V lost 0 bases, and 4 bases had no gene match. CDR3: CASSLEAGGHYNEQFF. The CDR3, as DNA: TGTGCCAGCAGCTTAGAGGCGGGAGGCCACTACAATGAGCAGTTCTTC. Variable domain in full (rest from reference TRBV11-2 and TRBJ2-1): EAGVAQSPRYKIIEKRQSVAFWCNPISGHATLYWYQQILGQGPKLLIQFQNNGVVDDSQLPKDRFSAERLKGVDSTLKIQPAKLEDSAVYLCASSLEAGGHYNEQFFGPGTRLTVL.

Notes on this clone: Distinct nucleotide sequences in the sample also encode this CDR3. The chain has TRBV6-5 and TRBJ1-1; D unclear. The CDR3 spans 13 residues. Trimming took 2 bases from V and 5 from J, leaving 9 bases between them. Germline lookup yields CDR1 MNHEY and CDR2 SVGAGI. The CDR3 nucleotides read TGTGCCAGCAGTTACCCGGACGGGACTGAAGCTTTCTTT. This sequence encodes CASSYPDGTEAFF.

The CDR3 loop is CSVVTGRTYEQYF. Here the CDR3 DNA reads TGCAGCGTTGTCACGGGACGAACGTACGAGCAGTACTTC. The chain employs TRBV29-1 and TRBJ2-7; tentatively, D is TRBD1 or TRBD2 (5 bases each). The CDR3 runs 13 residues. V lost 4 bases to trimming and J lost 4 bases, with 14 bases between them. The V gene's germline CDR1 is SQVTM and CDR2 ANQGSEA.

The CDR3 bases are TGTGCCAGCAGTTATGGGGGACAGGGGTGGCAGCCCCAGCATTTT. Translation: CASSYGGQGWQPQHF. The chain is built from TRBV27 and TRBJ1-5; 10 bases map to TRBD1. Germline values: CDR1 MNHEY, CDR2 SMNVEV (reference sequence). The CDR3 has 15 residues. The J segment lost 7 bases and the V segment lost 4 bases, leaving 7 bases of the junction unmatched.

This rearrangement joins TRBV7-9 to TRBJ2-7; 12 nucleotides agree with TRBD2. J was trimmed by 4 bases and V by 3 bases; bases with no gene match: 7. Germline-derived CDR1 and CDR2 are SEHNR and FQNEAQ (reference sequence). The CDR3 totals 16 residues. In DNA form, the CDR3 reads TGTGCCAGCAGCTTCTCTAGCGGGAGGGCCTTATACGAGCAGTACTTC. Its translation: CASSFSSGRALYEQYF.

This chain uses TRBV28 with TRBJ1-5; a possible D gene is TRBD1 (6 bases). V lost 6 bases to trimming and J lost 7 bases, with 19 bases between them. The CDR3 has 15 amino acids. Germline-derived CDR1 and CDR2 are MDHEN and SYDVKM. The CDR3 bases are TGTGCCAGCAGCACCCTATCCGGGGACATCCAGCCCCAGCATTTT. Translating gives CASSTLSGDIQPQHF.